The table lists the clone carrying this T cell receptor (beta chain) with many counts. As yet, its antigen is unknown. TCRdb independently ran MiXCR on the 5' RACE reads; one entry per CDR3 protein. The sample comprises about 150,000 distinct CDR3 sequences, 6% of which are singletons, and about 2.1% rests with the top ten. This specimen comes from a study of T-cell memory formation after mild COVID-19. Study background: TCR clusters were mostly donor specific.

The CDR3 loop spans 15 amino acids. V shed 0 bases, J shed 6 bases, and the junction held 3 bases outside the gene matches. Germline CDR1 is MNHEY and CDR2 is SVGAGI. Overall study results and limits: Mainly in CM and EM were contracting CD4+ clones; CD8+ were in EMRA. Clones that got smaller from day 15 to 85 had even CD4/CD8, while clones growing later tipped toward CD4+.

The chain uses TRBV6-5 and TRBJ2-1; TRBD1 aligns across 9 bases. Sequencing was done on a sample of PBMCs or a T cell subset sorted from them (not recorded which). This receptor was taken from an adult woman who had mild COVID-19 (a few samples of this study predate the infection). Cell type and time point are not known. The CDR3 sequence: CASSYSQGAINEQFF. CDR3 sequence (DNA): TGTGCCAGCAGTTACTCACAGGGGGCGATCAATGAGCAGTTCTTC.